A selection of T cell receptor beta chains follows, all from one sample in a study of blood T cell repertoires in COVID-19. Sequenced by immunoSEQ multiplex PCR; TCRdb stores in-frame clones only, minus some. The data contain hundreds of thousands of clones, more than 80% of them singletons. Sequences were obtained from PBMCs or T cells enriched from blood (not recorded which). The source of these receptors is a woman aged 18-29 years who had recovered from COVID-19. The CDR3 runs from the conserved cysteine through the conserved F or W. The D gene is left open where the match is weak. For some rows the clone size is stated as once, few or many, or as a class when expanded; others skip it.

. TRBJ1-5 . TRBV2 CASTDTYQPQHF TGTGCCAGCACCGACACGTATCAGCCCCAGCATTTT
. TRBJ1-6 . TRBV4-2 CASSQDLPAGPESSYNSPLHF TGTGCCAGCAGCCAAGACCTTCCGGCGGGCCCCGAGAGCTCCTATAATTCACCCCTCCACTTT
TRBD1 TRBJ1-5 . TRBV18 CASSLGQVDEGQPQHF TGTGCCAGCTCACTCGGACAGGTAGATGAGGGACAGCCCCAGCATTTT
. TRBJ2-6 . TRBV9 CASSPQMSGSGANVLTF TGTGCCAGCAGCCCCCAAATGTCGGGGTCTGGGGCCAACGTCCTGACTTTC
. TRBJ1-4 . TRBV29-1 CSVENSSNEKLFF TGCAGCGTTGAGAACAGTTCGAATGAAAAACTGTTTTTT
. TRBJ1-5 . TRBV18 CASSPPQGQPQHF TGTGCCAGCTCACCACCTCAGGGTCAGCCCCAGCATTTT
. TRBJ1-1 . TRBV6-1 CASSEARTVGNTEAFF TGTGCCAGCAGTGAAGCCCGAACGGTTGGGAACACTGAAGCTTTCTTT
. TRBJ1-2 . TRBV5-1 CASSLTGTTIGYTF TGCGCCAGCAGCCTAACCGGGACAACCATTGGCTACACCTTC
. TRBJ1-2 . TRBV2 CASSDASVNYGYTF TGTGCCAGCAGTGACGCTTCGGTGAACTATGGCTACACCTTC
TRBD1 TRBJ1-6 . TRBV5-1 CASSLVEQGAGNSPLHF TGCGCCAGCAGCCTCGTAGAACAGGGGGCAGGTAATTCACCCCTCCACTTT
TRBD2 TRBJ2-7 . TRBV11-1 CASSLAGRLSGGAIEQYF TGTGCCAGCAGCTTAGCAGGGCGATTGAGCGGGGGGGCCATCGAGCAGTACTTC
TRBD1 TRBJ1-5 . TRBV19 CASSYRGSNQPQHF TGTGCCAGTAGCTACAGGGGTAGCAATCAGCCCCAGCATTTT
. TRBJ2-1 . TRBV10-3 CAAKQEPHNEQFF TGTGCCGCTAAACAGGAACCCCACAATGAGCAGTTCTTC
. TRBJ2-7 . TRBV27 CASSRGWNYEQYF TGTGCCAGCAGTCGGGGATGGAACTACGAGCAGTACTTC
TRBD2 TRBJ2-3 . TRBV11-3 CASSLAAGGPVGTDTQYF TGTGCCAGCAGCTTAGCAGCGGGGGGGCCGGTCGGGACAGATACGCAGTATTTT
TRBD1 TRBJ1-2 . TRBV5-1 CASSLGQGAGYGYTF TGCGCCAGCAGCTTGGGTCAGGGGGCTGGCTATGGCTACACCTTC
. TRBJ1-5 . TRBV6-5 CASRTRQNNQPQHF TGTGCCAGCAGGACCAGACAGAACAATCAGCCCCAGCATTTT
. TRBJ1-1 . TRBV5-1 CASSAVQVNTEAFF TGCGCCAGCAGCGCCGTACAGGTGAACACTGAAGCTTTCTTT
. TRBJ1-5 . TRBV29-1 CSVREKGNQPQHF TGCAGCGTTCGGGAGAAAGGAAATCAGCCCCAGCATTTT
TRBD1 TRBJ1-2 . TRBV15 CATSRVGQGNYGYTF TGTGCCACCAGCAGAGTTGGACAGGGAAACTATGGCTACACCTTC
. TRBJ1-3 . TRBV14 CASSRGNGNTIYF TGTGCCAGCAGCCGAGGGAACGGAAACACCATATATTTT
. TRBJ1-1 . TRBV10-1 CASSERFGRGNTEAFF TGCGCCAGCAGTGAGCGGTTTGGCAGGGGGAACACTGAAGCTTTCTTT
TRBD1 TRBJ1-5 many TRBV25-1 CASSETGRLDQPQHF TGTGCCAGCAGTGAGACAGGGAGGTTGGATCAGCCCCAGCATTTT
TRBD1 TRBJ1-2 . TRBV10-2 CASMGQGAKNYGYTF TGCGCCAGCATGGGACAGGGGGCCAAGAACTATGGCTACACCTTC
. TRBJ1-2 . TRBV12-3/TRBV12-4 CASSNTGLKGYTF TGTGCCAGCAGTAATACAGGTCTCAAGGGCTACACCTTC
TRBD1 TRBJ1-2 . TRBV19 CASSGGQRSNYGYTF TGTGCCAGTAGTGGGGGACAGCGATCTAACTATGGCTACACCTTC
. TRBJ2-3 once TRBV11-2 CASSAQVTDTQYF TGTGCCAGCAGCGCACAGGTCACAGATACGCAGTATTTT
TRBD2 TRBJ2-5 . TRBV5-1 CASSLAGGETQYF TGCGCCAGCAGCTTGGCGGGGGGAGAGACCCAGTACTTC
. TRBJ1-1 . TRBV25-1 CASRQTGRAEAFF TGTGCCAGCAGGCAAACAGGGAGGGCTGAAGCTTTCTTT